A single sample is the source of the 21 T cell receptor beta chains below, sequenced in a study of CD8+ T cells in alopecia areata. Following RNA extraction, reverse transcription yielded cDNA that acted as the sequencing template. Repertoires were generated with immunoSEQ multiplex PCR, while TCRdb's copy carries only in-frame clones and drops some. The sample has 100,000 to 130,000 clones; 58% are singletons. Sequenced: NKG2D-low CD8+ T cells sorted from blood. Receptor source: a human donor with alopecia areata.

The chain recombines TRBV2 with TRBJ2-7; 7 bases are a match to TRBD2. Germline CDR1 SNHLY, CDR2 FYNNEI. With 1 base clipped from V and 0 bases from J, the junction kept 9 bases outside the gene matches. The CDR3 spans 17 residues. CDR3 residues: CASSEVGGDPLSYEQYF. CDR3 bases: TGTGCCAGCAGTGAAGTGGGGGGGGACCCCCTCTCCTACGAGCAGTACTTC.

This clone was observed a few times. The V and J genes are TRBV7-6 and TRBJ1-1; possibly TRBD1 for D (6 bases). The CDR3 is 15 residues long. The V and J ends lost 1 base and 2 bases respectively, with 11 bases between them. From germline, CDR1 is SGHVS and CDR2 FNYEAQ. The DNA of the CDR3 is TGTGCCAGCAGCTTAGAGGCAGGGGAAAACACTGAAGCTTTCTTT. This translates into CASSLEAGENTEAFF.

The chain uses TRBV29-1 and TRBJ2-5; 10 positions match TRBD1. The J segment lost 4 bases and the V segment lost 0 bases, leaving 2 bases of the junction unmatched. Germline loops: CDR1 SQVTM, CDR2 ANQGSEA. The CDR3 consists of 14 residues. The CDR3 DNA is TGCAGCGTTGAAGATTGGACAGGGGGAGAGACCCAGTACTTC. Protein product: CSVEDWTGGETQYF.

The J gene is TRBJ2-3, the V gene TRBV4-2, with TRBD2 as a possible D gene (5 bases). The V and J ends lost 5 bases and 0 bases respectively, with 15 bases between them. This CDR3 has 16 amino acids. Looked up from germline, CDR1 is LGHNA and CDR2 is YNFKEQ. The CDR3 reads CASSLEAETSTDTQYF. The CDR3 coding sequence is TGTGCCAGCAGCTTGGAGGCAGAGACTAGCACAGATACGCAGTATTTT.

This chain connects TRBV28 to TRBJ1-2; 8 bases match TRBD1. The trim removed 2 bases at V and 4 bases at J, leaving 3 bases unmatched. Germline V lookup: CDR1 MDHEN, CDR2 SYDVKM. The CDR3 contains 14 residues. The CDR3 sequence is CASSLQGAGYGYTF. CDR3 sequence (DNA): TGTGCCAGCAGTTTACAGGGGGCCGGCTATGGCTACACCTTC.

This clone was seen a single time. The rearrangement links TRBV9 to TRBJ1-4; TRBD1 might be the D (5 bases). V lost 4 bases to trimming and J lost 3 bases, with 13 bases between them. The germline CDR1 and CDR2 sequences are SGDLS and YYNGEE. The CDR3 has 15 amino acids. The CDR3 spells CASSPDWGSNEKLFF. DNA for the CDR3: TGTGCCAGCAGCCCAGATTGGGGGTCTAATGAAAAACTGTTTTTT.

This clone was picked up one time. The chain carries TRBV6-6 and TRBJ2-7; TRBD2 might be the D (5 bases). The V end lost 7 bases, the J end lost 6 bases, and 16 bases lay between the germline ends. Germline CDR1 is MNHNY and CDR2 is SVGAGI (reference sequence). This CDR3 is 13 amino acids long. The CDR3 nucleotides are TGTGCCAGCAACACATCCCCACGGGGCGAGCAGTACTTC. Translation: CASNTSPRGEQYF.

The V gene is TRBV28, the J gene TRBJ2-4, with D perhaps TRBD1 (6 bases). This CDR3 contains 17 residues. V lost 7 bases to trimming and J lost 1 base, with 20 bases between them. Per the germline V gene, CDR1 is MDHEN and CDR2 is SYDVKM. The CDR3 here is CASTRPPDSLAKNIQYF. In nucleotides, the CDR3 is TGTGCCAGCACCCGCCCCCCGGACAGTTTGGCCAAAAACATTCAGTACTTC.

The rearrangement uses TRBV28 and TRBJ1-5; D is perhaps TRBD1 (5 bases). The CDR3 sequence is 16 residues long. CDR1 and CDR2 from the germline V gene are MDHEN and SYDVKM. With 8 bases removed from V and 5 bases from J, the gap between germline ends came to 22 bases. CDR3 loop: CASRGQRDRSHQPQHF. The CDR3 DNA follows: TGTGCCAGCCGGGGCCAGCGGGACCGAAGTCATCAGCCCCAGCATTTT.

The CDR3 reads CASSLEQYF. Here the CDR3 DNA reads TGTGCCAGCAGCTTGGAGCAGTACTTC. The chain uses TRBV5-6 and TRBJ2-7, with unresolved D. The V end lost 0 bases, the J end lost 8 bases, and 0 bases lay between the germline ends. The CDR3 loop spans 9 amino acids. CDR1 is SGHDT, CDR2 YYEEEE, per germline. Supplemented by reference TRBV5-6 and TRBJ2-7, the full variable domain reads DAGVTQSPTHLIKTRGQQVTLRCSPKSGHDTVSWYQQALGQGPQFIFQYYEEEERQRGNFPDRFSGHQFPNYSSELNVNALLLGDSALYLCASSLEQYFGPGTRLTVT.

CDR3 DNA: TGCGCCAGCAGCCAACTGATCGGAAACGGAAACACCATATATTTT. It specifies CASSQLIGNGNTIYF. The gene calls are TRBV4-1 and TRBJ1-3; D not certain. The germline V gene encodes CDR1 MGHRA and CDR2 YSYEKL. The V gene lost 2 bases and the J gene lost 4 bases, with 12 bases spanning the gap. CDR3 length: 15 residues.

This clone was seen more than once but under ten times. This chain joins TRBV28 and TRBJ2-1; D is tentatively TRBD1 or TRBD2 (6 bases each). The CDR3 runs to 15 residues. The V gene's germline CDR1 is MDHEN and CDR2 SYDVKM. Trimming removed 2 bases at V and 15 bases at J, with 23 bases between. The CDR3 reads CASSLPQGRREKAFF. For the CDR3, the DNA is TGTGCCAGCAGTTTACCCCAGGGGAGGCGAGAGAAGGCGTTCTTC.

The V call is TRBV9, the J call TRBJ1-2; 8 bases are a match to TRBD1. J gave up 2 bases and V 3 bases, and 3 bases lay outside the gene matches. The CDR3 consists of 14 residues. Germline V gene data show CDR1 as SGDLS and CDR2 as YYNGEE. The CDR3 coding sequence is TGTGCCAGCAGCGATTCAGGGGGCAACTATGGCTACACCTTC. Residues: CASSDSGGNYGYTF.

V gene TRBV6-4 combines with J gene TRBJ2-5; D not certain. CDR3 length equals 15 residues. V was cut by 2 bases and J by 4 bases, with 14 bases left in between. The V gene's germline CDR1 is MRHNA and CDR2 SNTAGT. CDR3 DNA sequence: TGTGCCAGCAGTGACGGTCTCGCCGTGGGAGAGACCCAGTACTTC. Protein: CASSDGLAVGETQYF.

The CDR3 here is CSVEKQGTQTF. The CDR3, as DNA: TGCAGCGTTGAGAAACAGGGGACTCAGACCTTC. V is TRBV29-1 and J is TRBJ1-2; 7 bases agree with TRBD1. Germline loops: CDR1 SQVTM, CDR2 ANQGSEA. The length of the CDR3 is 11 residues. The V gene end was trimmed by 3 bases and the J gene end by 14 bases; junction bases not matched to a gene: 9. Filled out from reference TRBV29-1 and TRBJ1-2, the complete variable domain reads SAVISQKPSRDICQRGTSLTIQCQVDSQVTMMFWYRQQPGQSLTLIATANQGSEATYESGFVIDKFPISRPNLTFSTLTVSNMSPEDSSIYLCSVEKQGTQTFGSGTRLTVV.

In this sample, this clone turned up a few times. The rearrangement joins TRBV4-1 to TRBJ2-1, with 7 bases lining up with TRBD2. The CDR3 is 15 amino acids. CDR1 and CDR2 from the germline V gene are MGHRA and YSYEKL. The V segment lost 3 bases and the J segment 7 bases; nucleotides outside the gene matches: 9. DNA of the CDR3: TGCGCCAGCAGCCACCCCGGTGCTAGCGGAAATGAGCAGTTCTTC. Translation: CASSHPGASGNEQFF.

This chain connects TRBV7-2 to TRBJ2-7, with unresolved D. V was clipped by 1 base and J by 2 bases, with 12 bases between them. Germline V CDR1 and CDR2: SGHTA, FQGNSA. The CDR3 covers 15 residues. The CDR3 here is CASSLVTAATYEQYF. The CDR3 coding sequence is TGTGCCAGCAGCTTAGTAACGGCGGCGACCTACGAGCAGTACTTC.

This clone was detected a few times. The chain joins TRBV9 to TRBJ2-7; D gene uncertain. The V end was cut by 4 bases, the J end by 4 bases, with 9 bases between. CDR1 and CDR2 (germline): SGDLS, YYNGEE. The CDR3 has 12 amino acids. The CDR3 region has the DNA TGTGCCAGCAGCACCGTAGATTACGAGCAGTACTTC. Translating it yields CASSTVDYEQYF.

This clone has only a few counts. The V and J genes are TRBV10-2 and TRBJ2-5; no clear D gene. V was clipped by 1 base and J by 5 bases, with 8 bases between them. The CDR3 sequence is 13 residues long. Germline CDR1 is WSHSY and CDR2 is SAAADI. In DNA, the CDR3 is TGCGCCAGCAGTGAGTTTGCACCTGAGACCCAGTACTTC. This gives the protein CASSEFAPETQYF.

Only a few counts were recorded for this clone. In DNA form, the CDR3 reads TGTGCCAGCAGCCACCACATGACTAGCGAGATACTTTACGAGCAGTACTTC. Its protein product is CASSHHMTSEILYEQYF. The J gene is TRBJ2-7, the V gene TRBV14; TRBD2 matches 8 bases. V lost 3 bases to trimming and J lost 4 bases; unmatched junction nucleotides: 14. The CDR3 sequence is 17 residues long. Per germline, CDR1 SGHDN and CDR2 FVKESK.

This CDR3 is CASSPTGGFTEAFF. CDR3 DNA sequence: TGTGCCAGCAGCCCGACAGGGGGCTTCACTGAAGCTTTCTTT. The J gene is TRBJ1-1, the V gene TRBV7-9, with 10 bases fitting TRBD1. The CDR3 has 14 amino acids. CDR1 and CDR2 from the germline V gene are SEHNR and FQNEAQ (reference sequence). J gave up 4 bases and V 5 bases, and 4 bases lay outside the gene matches.